The rows below give T cell receptor beta chains drawn from one sample of a study of blood T cell repertoires in COVID-19. Generated by immunoSEQ multiplex PCR, the TCRdb table keeps only in-frame clones and is missing some. The sample lists tens of thousands of clones, roughly 84% occurring once. The material sequenced was peripheral blood. These receptors were taken from a man aged 45-60 years with active COVID-19. Each CDR3 is given without its conserved first and last residue. Size tells how often a clone was seen (once, few, many) or the class of an expanded clone, and some rows leave it out.

V | size | CDR3
TRBV10-1 | few | ASSGVRGSYEQY
TRBV27 | . | ASSFLTGGTDTQY
TRBV7-9 | . | ASSYSGRVYEQY
TRBV6-5 | . | ASSLAGVTKTQY
TRBV2 | . | ASSNDRVNQPQH
TRBV6-6 | once | ASSSLTVKNIQY
TRBV10-3 | . | AITQRGAPTDTQY
TRBV6-5 | few | ASRGQVTYEQY
TRBV18 | . | ASSQGVYEQY
TRBV18 | . | ASSPTGTKETQY
TRBV27 | . | ARNRANTGELF
TRBV25-1 | . | ASSPGTVYGYT
TRBV7-9 | once | ASSLLDNLYYGYT
TRBV19 | . | ASTLGAGLSYEQY